The rows below give T cell receptor beta chains drawn from one sample of a study of blood T cell repertoires in COVID-19. Profiling relied on immunoSEQ multiplex PCR, and the TCRdb table lists in-frame clones only, not all of them. In the table there are 210,000 or so clones, 83% of which are singletons. The sample taken for sequencing was peripheral blood. The receptors here all came from a woman in her twenties or thirties with COVID-19, enrolled during active disease. CDR3s include the opening cysteine and the closing phenylalanine or tryptophan. The D gene is left open where the match is weak. Clone size appears in some rows only: once, few, many, or a class for an expanded clone.

abundance,j_gene,len,d_gene,v_gene,CDR3aa,CDR3nt
once,TRBJ1-5,15,NA,TRBV19,CASTSLGRENQPQHF,TGTGCCAGTACCTCCCTCGGGCGGGAGAATCAGCCCCAGCATTTT
NA,TRBJ1-1,13,NA,TRBV5-1,CASSLNQNTEAFF,TGCGCCAGCAGCTTGAATCAGAACACTGAAGCTTTCTTT
NA,TRBJ2-1,16,TRBD2,TRBV3-1/TRBV3-2,CASSPGLAGEYNEQFF,TGTGCCAGCAGCCCCGGACTAGCGGGAGAATACAATGAGCAGTTCTTC
NA,TRBJ2-3,15,TRBD2,TRBV7-2,CASSFGRGYSDTQYF,TGTGCCAGCAGCTTTGGGCGGGGGTATTCAGATACGCAGTATTTT
few,TRBJ2-1,13,TRBD2,TRBV10-3,CAVAGGPGNEQFF,TGTGCCGTAGCGGGGGGGCCTGGGAATGAGCAGTTCTTC
few,TRBJ2-3,18,TRBD2,TRBV2,CASQLTSGGSEGTDTQYF,TGTGCCAGCCAACTAACTAGCGGGGGGAGCGAAGGCACAGATACGCAGTATTTT
NA,TRBJ2-7,14,NA,TRBV27,CASSLLGASYEQYF,TGTGCCAGCAGTTTGTTAGGGGCCTCCTACGAGCAGTACTTC
NA,TRBJ1-4,15,TRBD1,TRBV18,CASSERTGGGEKLFF,TGTGCCAGCTCAGAACGGACAGGGGGCGGTGAAAAACTGTTTTTT
NA,TRBJ2-7,14,TRBD2,TRBV2,CASSGRLAGDEQYF,TGTGCCAGCAGTGGTCGACTAGCGGGAGATGAGCAGTACTTC
NA,TRBJ1-4,14,TRBD1,TRBV6-4,CASSDSAGGEKLFF,TGTGCCAGCAGTGACTCGGCAGGGGGTGAAAAACTGTTTTTT
NA,TRBJ2-3,12,NA,TRBV5-6,CASSLRRDTQYF,TGTGCCAGCAGCTTGAGGCGGGATACGCAGTATTTT
NA,TRBJ1-1,13,TRBD1,TRBV27,CATNRGLNTEAFF,TGTGCCACAAACAGGGGGCTAAACACTGAAGCTTTCTTT
NA,TRBJ1-2,13,NA,TRBV3-1/TRBV3-2,CASSQRGGGGYTF,TGTGCCAGCAGCCAGAGGGGCGGGGGAGGCTACACCTTC
NA,TRBJ2-7,14,NA,TRBV6-5,CASRPTQGSYEQYF,TGTGCCAGCAGGCCTACACAGGGTTCCTACGAGCAGTACTTC
many,TRBJ2-7,14,NA,TRBV12-5,CASGLFSWRNEQYF,TGTGCTAGTGGTTTATTTTCGTGGAGGAACGAGCAGTACTTC
NA,TRBJ2-3,14,NA,TRBV2,CASKGGRGADTQYF,TGTGCCAGCAAGGGGGGCAGGGGGGCAGATACGCAGTATTTT
NA,TRBJ2-5,18,TRBD2,TRBV7-2,CASSFQGLAGVGGETQYF,TGTGCCAGCAGCTTCCAGGGACTAGCGGGGGTGGGAGGAGAGACCCAGTACTTC
NA,TRBJ2-5,15,TRBD2,TRBV28,CASSFTSGGGETQYF,TGTGCCAGCAGTTTCACTAGCGGGGGTGGGGAGACCCAGTACTTC
NA,TRBJ2-3,13,NA,TRBV6-2/TRBV6-3,CASSYSATDTQYF,TGTGCCAGCAGTTATTCTGCGACAGATACGCAGTATTTT
few,TRBJ2-5,15,TRBD1,TRBV27,CASSFGTGRQETQYF,TGTGCCAGCAGTTTTGGGACAGGGCGGCAAGAGACCCAGTACTTC
NA,TRBJ2-7,13,TRBD1,TRBV2,CASTPGQTYEQYF,TGTGCCAGCACCCCGGGACAGACTTACGAGCAGTACTTC
few,TRBJ1-2,13,NA,TRBV12-5,CASGRGGNYGYTF,TGTGCTAGTGGTCGAGGGGGTAACTATGGCTACACCTTC
NA,TRBJ2-3,22,TRBD2,TRBV20-1,CSASPSLQVTGTSGSSTDTQYF,TGCAGTGCTAGTCCCTCCCTACAGGTCACCGGGACTAGCGGGAGTTCCACAGATACGCAGTATTTT
NA,TRBJ2-2,16,NA,TRBV27,CASSLLGTLNTGELFF,TGTGCCAGCAGTTTATTGGGGACTTTGAACACCGGGGAGCTGTTTTTT
NA,TRBJ2-1,17,TRBD2,TRBV9,CASSVFQRDSFYNEQFF,TGTGCCAGCAGCGTTTTCCAGCGGGACTCCTTTTACAATGAGCAGTTCTTC
few,TRBJ1-1,16,TRBD1,TRBV5-6,CASSLTPTGVNTEAFF,TGTGCCAGCAGCTTGACCCCGACAGGGGTGAACACTGAAGCTTTCTTT
NA,TRBJ2-7,15,NA,TRBV6-6,CASSYGGQGAYEQYF,TGTGCCAGCAGTTATGGGGGACAAGGGGCCTACGAGCAGTACTTC
NA,TRBJ2-7,20,NA,TRBV4-3,CASSQGRRASRTGRPYEQYF,TGCGCCAGCAGCCAAGGCAGGAGGGCTTCACGTACCGGCCGCCCCTACGAGCAGTACTTC
once,TRBJ1-5,15,TRBD1,TRBV27,CASSLISGGGQPQHF,TGTGCCAGCAGTTTAATCTCAGGGGGCGGTCAGCCCCAGCATTTT
NA,TRBJ2-1,14,NA,TRBV2,CASALDPAAGEQFF,TGTGCCAGCGCCCTCGACCCAGCCGCGGGTGAGCAGTTCTTC
NA,TRBJ2-7,16,NA,TRBV7-8,CASSRDSGGTAYEQYF,TGTGCCAGCAGCCGAGACAGTGGGGGGACGGCCTACGAGCAGTACTTC